This T cell receptor beta chain was captured by sequencing in a study of blood T cell repertoires in COVID-19. The wider study: Acute-phase and convalescent COVID-19 samples originated in the United States, Italy and Spain. From T cells, B-cell-depleted T cells, or PBMCs came the material, which was cDNA or gDNA.

Source study methods: Estimated nucleated cell counts came from reference gene primer amplification. Profiled with immunoSEQ multiplex PCR; TCRdb holds only in-frame clones, not every one. That table supplies the V and J calls and clone size; D and trimming were determined from the DNA. The table lists around 170,000 clones, 75% to 90% of them singletons, with less than 3% in the top ten. The CDR3 extends over 15 amino acids. The germline CDR1 and CDR2 sequences are MGHRA and YSYEKL. Trimming cost V 0 bases and J 3 bases, with 11 bases left between them. The gene calls are TRBV4-1 and TRBJ1-2; no definite D call. The sequenced sample was peripheral blood. The receptor's source is a woman aged 60-70 years with acute or convalescent COVID-19. The CDR3 is CASSQDPDPDYGYTF. The CDR3 DNA is TGCGCCAGCAGCCAAGACCCCGATCCGGACTATGGCTACACCTTC.